Below are 17 T cell receptor beta chains sequenced from a single sample in a study of CD8+CD57+ T cells in acquired aplastic anemia. It was genomic DNA that served as the template for profiling TCR beta VDJ and CDR3. TCRdb independently ran MiXCR on the reads; one entry per CDR3 protein. The repertoire consists of 150,000 or so distinct CDR3 sequences, with roughly 48% occurring once and the leading ten covering approximately 1%. Patients chosen for sequencing had CD8+CD57+ cells that had expanded, as shown by flow cytometry. Material: sorted CD4+, CD8+, or CD8+CD57+ T cells (not recorded which) from PBMCs. These TCRs come from a human donor with aplastic anemia.

The chain combines TRBV7-9 with TRBJ2-7; TRBD2 might be the D (5 bases). This CDR3 is built from 14 residues. V was trimmed by 1 base and J by 1 base, leaving 8 bases between them. Looked up from germline, CDR1 is SEHNR and CDR2 is FQNEAQ (reference sequence). The CDR3 reads CASSLERGSYEQYF. The CDR3 DNA reads TGTGCCAGCAGCTTAGAACGGGGATCCTACGAGCAGTACTTC.

The J gene is TRBJ2-5, the V gene TRBV25-1; 7 bases are a match to TRBD1. The germline CDR1 and CDR2 sequences are MGHDK and SYGVNS. Trimming at V came to 5 bases and at J to 0 bases, leaving 3 bases not matched to a gene. The CDR3 length is 14 residues. CDR3 bases: TGTGCCAGCAGTTGGGACAGTTACCAAGAGACCCAGTACTTC. This translates into CASSWDSYQETQYF.

In this sample, this clonotype turned up a few times. The chain combines TRBV19 with TRBJ1-1; D gene ambiguous. The V end was cut by 8 bases, the J end by 4 bases, with 17 bases between. Looked up from germline, CDR1 is LNHDA and CDR2 is SQIVND (reference sequence). CDR3 length: 14 amino acids. CDR3 bases: TGTGCCAGTCGCCAGACGGTTACGAGCACTGAAGCTTTCTTT. It encodes CASRQTVTSTEAFF.

Details on this clonotype: A much larger clone differs by one base, so this may be a read error. The rearrangement uses TRBV7-3 and TRBJ1-6; D uncertain. The V gene's germline CDR1 is SGHTA and CDR2 FQGTGA. The CDR3 has 14 residues. V gave up 5 bases and J gave up 6 bases, with 11 bases separating them. CDR3 loop: CASSDRKSNSPLHF. The DNA of the CDR3 is TGTGCCAGCAGCGACCGGAAAAGTAATTCACCCCTCCACTTT.

As to this clonotype: With a much larger clone just one base away, this may be a read error. This rearrangement joins TRBV5-6 to TRBJ2-3; 7 bases are a match to TRBD1. The germline CDR1 and CDR2 sequences are SGHDT and YYEEEE. V shed 0 bases, J shed 3 bases, and the junction held 4 bases outside the gene matches. The CDR3 is 15 amino acids. CDR3 loop: CASSLARGITDTQYF. The CDR3 DNA reads as TGTGCCAGCAGCTTGGCCAGGGGGATTACAGATACGCAGTATTTT.

The J gene is TRBJ2-7, the V gene TRBV5-1; 13 bases are a match to TRBD2. The CDR3 spans 14 residues. The ends lost 4 bases at V and 6 bases at J; junction bases unmatched: 4. Germline V gives CDR1 SGHRS, CDR2 YFSETQ. In DNA form, the CDR3 reads TGCGCCAGCAGCATAGGGACTAGCGGGATCGAGCAGTACTTC. Protein sequence: CASSIGTSGIEQYF. The full variable domain, completed using reference TRBV5-1 and TRBJ2-7, is KAGVTQTPRYLIKTRGQQVTLSCSPISGHRSVSWYQQTPGQGLQFLFEYFSETQRNKGNFPGRFSGRQFSNSRSEMNVSTLELGDSALYLCASSIGTSGIEQYFGPGTRLTVT.

The J gene is TRBJ2-7, the V gene TRBV20-1; 9 bases are shared with TRBD1. Germline V lookup: CDR1 DFQATT, CDR2 SNEGSKA (reference sequence). This CDR3 comprises 14 residues. The trim removed 6 bases at V and 2 bases at J, leaving 8 bases unmatched. The CDR3 bases are TGCAGTGCCAGTGGGGGACAGGGTCCCTACGAGCAGTACTTC. It specifies CSASGGQGPYEQYF.

The J gene is TRBJ2-6, the V gene TRBV7-3; D unclear. Trimming removed 5 bases at V and 0 bases at J, with 14 bases between. The CDR3 length is 17 residues. The germline gives CDR1 SGHTA, CDR2 FQGTGA. CDR3 DNA sequence: TGTGCCAGCAGCCCCTCCGGCGCCTACTCTGGGGCCAACGTCCTGACTTTC. Its protein product is CASSPSGAYSGANVLTF.

This clonotype was seen at least ten times. The V and J genes are TRBV2 and TRBJ1-1; 9 nucleotides line up with TRBD1. V trimming: 5 bases; J trimming: 6 bases; junction bases outside the gene matches: 7. The CDR3 has 14 residues. Germline-derived CDR1 and CDR2 are SNHLY and FYNNEI. The CDR3: CASSPYRGPAEAFF. The CDR3 DNA is TGTGCCAGCAGTCCCTACAGGGGGCCGGCTGAAGCTTTCTTT.

This clonotype was counted ten times or more. V usage is TRBV6-1 and J usage is TRBJ2-1, with D uncertain. Deletions cut 2 bases from V and 14 bases from J, with 13 bases between. The length of the CDR3 is 12 residues. Germline values: CDR1 MNHNS, CDR2 SASEGT. CDR3 sequence reads: CASSENDRRKFF. In DNA form, the CDR3 reads TGTGCCAGCAGTGAAAATGACCGCCGGAAGTTCTTC.

This clonotype was picked up a small number of times. Since a much larger clone is just one base distant, this may be a read error. The chain carries TRBV12-3 or TRBV12-4 and TRBJ2-5; 7 bases agree with TRBD1. The CDR3 runs to 15 residues. The chain's CDR3 is CTSSLGGRGQETQYF. DNA of the CDR3: TGTACCAGCAGCCTAGGGGGCAGGGGACAAGAGACCCAGTACTTC.

This clonotype was found a few times. CDR3 region: CASSPGTSGLNEQFF. The CDR3 nucleotides are TGTGCCAGCAGCCCCGGGACTAGCGGGCTCAATGAGCAGTTCTTC. This chain joins TRBV11-2 and TRBJ2-1, with 12 bases identical to TRBD2. Germline V CDR1 and CDR2: SGHAT, FQNNGV. This CDR3 region has 15 residues. V shed 5 bases and J 6 bases; nucleotides not matched to a gene: 5.

This clonotype was counted only a few times. This sequence joins TRBV3-1 and TRBJ2-3; 10 bases agree with TRBD2. The V gene end was trimmed by 0 bases and the J gene end by 0 bases; junction bases not matched to a gene: 6. CDR3 length: 18 amino acids. Germline V gene data show CDR1 as LGHDT and CDR2 as YNNKEL (reference sequence). The DNA of the CDR3 is TGTGCCAGCAGCCAAGATTTAGCGGGGGGACCTAGCACAGATACGCAGTATTTT. Its translation: CASSQDLAGGPSTDTQYF.

This clonotype was observed a handful of times. The rearrangement uses TRBV7-2 and TRBJ1-2; D is undetermined. The CDR3 has 12 residues. Germline V lookup: CDR1 SGHTA, CDR2 FQGNSA. Between the trimmed V and J ends, which lost 5 bases and 3 bases, there was a span of 7 bases. The CDR3 region is CASSRQDYGYTF. The CDR3 DNA reads as TGTGCCAGCAGCCGACAAGACTATGGCTACACCTTC.

The rearrangement joins TRBV10-3 to TRBJ1-2; 7 nucleotides agree with TRBD1. Per germline, CDR1 ENHRY and CDR2 SYGVKD. The CDR3 length is 15 residues. Trimming took 3 bases from V and 14 from J; bases not matched to a gene: 18. This CDR3 is CAISENRGTVEQTTF. CDR3 in DNA: TGTGCCATCAGTGAAAACAGGGGCACGGTCGAACAAACTACCTTC.

Of note for this clonotype: This is likely a read error, given that the CDR3 carries no conserved phenylalanine or tryptophan at its end. The DNA is omitted, as the CDR3 cannot be located on it reliably, and the CDR3 follows TCRdb's listing. The chain joins TRBV15 to TRBJ1-6. CDR1 is LNHNV and CDR2 is YYDKDF in the germline V gene (reference sequence). The CDR3 spans 13 residues, counting both ends. The CDR3 here is CATTPNANSPLRL.

The V gene is TRBV24-1, the J gene TRBJ1-5, with no clear D. Germline V gives CDR1 KGHDR, CDR2 SFDVKD. The CDR3 runs 13 residues. Between the trimmed V and J ends, which lost 5 bases and 5 bases, there was a span of 9 bases. CDR3 loop: CATSGLTHQPQHF. The CDR3 nucleotides are TGTGCCACCAGTGGGTTGACGCATCAGCCCCAGCATTTT.